This entry lists 10 T cell receptor beta chains sequenced from one sample in a study of regulatory T cells in long-lasting Graves disease listed by TCRdb under 2021. The sample's time point label is to be understood as: newly diagnosed GD, antithyroid drugs for less than 3 months. For both TCR sequencing and RNA sequencing, RNA was extracted from PBMCs using TRIzol. Libraries were made using multiplex PCR. Sequencer: Illumina HiSeq 4000. CDR3 regions were amplified by Arm-PCR with iRepertoire HTBI primers to construct TCR beta libraries. TCRdb took the public reads, trimmed them with fastp at Q25, ran MiXCR for clone calling and kept in-frame beta chains. Entries that share a CDR3 protein sequence are merged under the most common genes and DNA. The sample has 450,000 to 500,000 distinct CDR3 sequences on record, 15% to 20% of them singletons. In total, the top ten clones hold 9.5% to 15% of the sample.

Another study also made use of these data, one on T cells in Graves' hyperthyroidism and ophthalmopathy.

The material was peripheral blood mononuclear cells (PBMCs), obtained at new diagnosis, from a patient treated with antithyroid drugs. The source is a middle-aged man with Graves disease. Donor details come from another sample of the same person, matched by shared clones.

At least ten counts were recorded for this clonotype. This chain uses TRBV5-1 with TRBJ2-1; 10 nucleotides align to TRBD1. V lost 0 bases and J lost 6; bases outside the gene matches: 6. Germline CDR1 reads SGHRS; CDR2 reads YFSETQ. The CDR3 is made up of 16 amino acids. Here the CDR3 DNA reads TGCGCCAGCAGCTTGGGCGGGACAGGGGAAGGCAATGAGCAGTTCTTC. Translating gives CASSLGGTGEGNEQFF.

The rearrangement joins TRBV2 to TRBJ1-1; weak D call: TRBD1 (5 bases). The CDR3 is made up of 12 amino acids. V was pared by 4 bases and J by 6 bases, with 9 bases between. The germline V gene encodes CDR1 SNHLY and CDR2 FYNNEI. The CDR3 region is CASSVGDAEAFF. The DNA for the CDR3 is TGTGCCAGCAGTGTAGGGGACGCTGAAGCTTTCTTT. The whole variable domain, remainder taken from reference TRBV2 and TRBJ1-1, is EPEVTQTPSHQVTQMGQEVILRCVPISNHLYFYWYRQILGQKVEFLVSFYNNEISEKSEIFDDQFSVERPDGSNFTLKIRSTKLEDSAMYFCASSVGDAEAFFGQGTRLTVV.

This sequence joins TRBV2 and TRBJ2-7; maybe TRBD1 (6 bases). Germline lookup yields CDR1 SNHLY and CDR2 FYNNEI. The CDR3 has 14 residues. Trimming shortened V by 6 bases and J by 3 bases, and 15 bases separated the two germline ends. The CDR3 is CASSETLTGYEQYF. Written as DNA, the CDR3 is TGTGCCAGCAGCGAGACCTTGACAGGCTACGAGCAGTACTTC.

This clonotype has a count of ten or more. The gene calls are TRBV6-1 and TRBJ2-1; D gene uncertain. The germline CDR1 and CDR2 sequences are MNHNS and SASEGT. This CDR3 comprises 14 residues. Trimming took off 6 bases at V and 0 bases at J, with 9 bases between the two ends. The chain's CDR3 is CASSPVGSYNEQFF. In DNA, the CDR3 is TGTGCCAGCAGCCCGGTGGGCTCCTACAATGAGCAGTTCTTC.

This clonotype has a handful of counts. The conserved closing phenylalanine or tryptophan is absent in this CDR3, likely reflecting a read error. This rearrangement joins TRBV3-1 to TRBJ1-5, with D unresolved. CDR3 length: 15 residues. The germline V gene has CDR1 LGHDT and CDR2 YNNKEL (reference sequence). Trimming pared 0 bases from V and 6 bases from J, leaving 12 bases between. The CDR3 loop reads CASSQDVGIGQPQHL. The CDR3 DNA reads TGTGCCAGCAGCCAAGATGTCGGGATAGGTCAGCCCCAGCATCTT.

By its share, this clonotype is medium-sized. This chain uses TRBV5-1 with TRBJ2-1; D may correspond to TRBD1 or TRBD2 (7 bases each). V lost 6 bases to trimming and J lost 4 bases, with 23 bases between them. The V gene's germline CDR1 is SGHRS and CDR2 YFSETQ. The CDR3 runs to 17 residues. CDR3 coding DNA: TGCGCCAGCACGAGGGGAGGGGGCGAAGACGTATACAATGAGCAGTTCTTC. It is translated as CASTRGGGEDVYNEQFF.

This clonotype was seen a few times. The V and J genes are TRBV6-2 or TRBV6-3 and TRBJ2-1, with 13 positions matching TRBD2. This CDR3 contains 15 residues. Germline CDR1 reads MNHEY; CDR2 reads SVGEGT. The V segment lost 5 bases and the J segment 6 bases; nucleotides outside the gene matches: 4. This chain's CDR3 is CASSEGLAGLNEQFF. The CDR3 DNA reads as TGTGCCAGCAGTGAGGGACTAGCGGGACTCAATGAGCAGTTCTTC.

There are a few counts of this clonotype. The chain links TRBV19 to TRBJ1-1; 9 bases line up with TRBD1. The CDR3 has 15 residues. Trimming removed 7 bases from V and 1 base from J; junction bases left unmatched: 7. Germline CDR1 LNHDA, CDR2 SQIVND (reference sequence). This chain's CDR3 is CASTRGTGKNTEAFF. CDR3 sequence (DNA): TGTGCCAGTACCCGGGGGACAGGGAAGAACACTGAAGCTTTCTTT.

This clonotype showed up just a few times. This rearrangement joins TRBV20-1 to TRBJ2-3; no reliable D call. The CDR3 covers 14 residues. Between the trimmed V and J ends, which lost 2 bases and 1 base, there was a span of 10 bases. Germline V gene sequence: CDR1 DFQATT, CDR2 SNEGSKA (reference sequence). The CDR3 nucleotides read TGCAGTGCTAGATCACGGGCCGGCACAGATACGCAGTATTTT. Protein sequence: CSARSRAGTDTQYF.

This clonotype was detected ten times or more. The gene calls are TRBV9 and TRBJ2-3; TRBD2 might be the D (6 bases). The CDR3 extends over 14 amino acids. Trimming took off 3 bases at V and 0 bases at J, with 8 bases between the two ends. Germline CDR1 is SGDLS and CDR2 is YYNGEE. CDR3 DNA: TGTGCCAGCAGCGAAAGCGGGAGCACAGATACGCAGTATTTT. Translated: CASSESGSTDTQYF. Filled out from reference TRBV9 and TRBJ2-3, the complete variable domain reads DSGVTQTPKHLITATGQRVTLRCSPRSGDLSVYWYQQSLDQGLQFLIQYYNGEERAKGNILERFSAQQFPDLHSELNLSSLELGDSALYFCASSESGSTDTQYFGPGTRLTVL.